This entry lists 9 T cell receptor beta chains sequenced from one sample in a study of beta chain features in type 1 diabetes. Since all of the isolated RNA was reverse transcribed, expressed TCRB transcripts were what got sequenced. The protocol was immunoSEQ multiplex PCR, while the TCRdb copy is restricted to in-frame clones and leaves out a portion. Among roughly 140,000 clones listed, around 50% were seen once. Sequencing used Tregs from blood. These receptors were obtained from a man younger than 35 in good health.

The rearrangement uses TRBV5-1 and TRBJ2-2, with 8 bases that match TRBD1. V lost 3 bases, J lost 9 bases, and 16 bases stayed unmatched. The CDR3 runs to 17 residues. The germline CDR1 and CDR2 sequences are SGHRS and YFSETQ. The CDR3 is CASSSTRQGRGTRELFF. Here the CDR3 DNA reads TGCGCCAGCAGCTCTACCAGACAGGGGCGGGGTACCCGGGAGCTGTTTTTT.

V and J are TRBV6-5 and TRBJ2-1, with D perhaps TRBD2 (7 bases). Looked up from germline, CDR1 is MNHEY and CDR2 is SVGAGI. The CDR3 has 14 amino acids. The ends were cut back, 7 bases at V and 8 bases at J, with 18 bases in the middle. The CDR3 is CASNLLRGADEQFF. CDR3 DNA: TGTGCCAGCAACCTATTACGGGGGGCGGATGAGCAGTTCTTC.

The chain is built from TRBV7-8 and TRBJ1-5; TRBD1 matches 11 bases. The germline gives CDR1 SGHVS, CDR2 FQNEAQ. V shed 5 bases, J shed 2 bases, and the junction held 5 bases outside the gene matches. The CDR3 sequence is 16 residues long. CDR3 DNA: TGTGCCAGCAGCCCGAGGACAGGGGGCGGCAATCAGCCCCAGCATTTT. Translation gives CASSPRTGGGNQPQHF.

The rearrangement joins TRBV5-4 to TRBJ2-7; 8 bases match TRBD1. The CDR3 loop spans 15 amino acids. Germline values: CDR1 SGHNT, CDR2 YYREEE (reference sequence). V was clipped by 3 bases and J by 2 bases; unmatched bases: 7. The DNA of the CDR3 is TGTGCCAGCAGCTGGGACAGGACCTTTCCCTACGAGCAGTACTTC. Protein product: CASSWDRTFPYEQYF.

This clone has only a few counts. The rearrangement links TRBV28 to TRBJ2-5, with D maybe TRBD2 (5 bases). V was trimmed by 4 bases and J by 4 bases, leaving 19 bases between them. This CDR3 spans 16 amino acids. Germline CDR1 reads MDHEN; CDR2 reads SYDVKM. CDR3 sequence: CASSSVWGVGRETQYF. DNA for the CDR3: TGTGCCAGCAGTTCGGTCTGGGGAGTAGGGAGAGAGACCCAGTACTTC.

The chain recombines TRBV7-2 with TRBJ2-3; 11 positions match TRBD2. The CDR3 has 15 residues. CDR1 and CDR2 from the germline V gene are SGHTA and FQGNSA. Losses at the gene ends were 4 bases for V and 4 bases for J; bases not matched to a gene: 4. The CDR3 DNA reads as TGTGCCAGCAGCTGGACTAGCGGGTCCCCAGATACGCAGTATTTT. As protein: CASSWTSGSPDTQYF.

V and J are TRBV28 and TRBJ2-2; maybe TRBD2 (6 bases). This CDR3 region has 16 residues. Trimming pared 3 bases from V and 5 bases from J, leaving 16 bases between. Germline lookup yields CDR1 MDHEN and CDR2 SYDVKM. The CDR3 DNA is TGTGCCAGCAGTTTTTTCAGACTAGGCGGGACCGGGGAGCTGTTTTTT. Amino acid sequence: CASSFFRLGGTGELFF.

This chain connects TRBV5-5 to TRBJ2-3; a weak D match, TRBD2 (6 bases). The germline V gene has CDR1 SGHKS and CDR2 YYEKEE (reference sequence). Trimming took off 3 bases at V and 4 bases at J, with 27 bases between the two ends. The CDR3 has 19 residues. The CDR3 nucleotides are TGTGCCAGCAGCTACCTTCGTCGACGGTGGGGACTCGCCGCAGATACGCAGTATTTT. Translating gives CASSYLRRRWGLAADTQYF.

This clone was counted only a few times. The V and J genes are TRBV4-2 and TRBJ2-7; 10 bases are shared with TRBD2. J lost 2 bases, V lost 3 bases, and 10 bases had no gene match. Per the germline V gene, CDR1 is LGHNA and CDR2 is YNFKEQ. The CDR3 consists of 17 residues. CDR3 DNA sequence: TGTGCCAGCAGCCATAGCTCCCTAGCGGGAGCGGCCTACGAGCAGTACTTC. Its protein product is CASSHSSLAGAAYEQYF.